This TCR beta chain was found in a study of early T cells in non-severe SARS-CoV-2 infection. About the research overall: Investigators sequenced bulk RNA drawn from unsorted whole blood, and chains remained unpaired.

TCRdb analysed the 5' RACE reads with MiXCR anew, one entry per CDR3 protein. Of some 80,000 distinct CDR3 sequences listed, approximately 5% were seen once; the top ten hold approximately 7%. This receptor was identified in an adult who was a healthcare worker with PCR-confirmed SARS-CoV-2 infection or an uninfected control (not recorded which). The sample in question was whole blood, obtained at baseline.

In DNA form, the CDR3 reads TGTGCCAGCATAGGACAGGGGGACCAAAACACTGAAGCTTTCTTT. Residues: CASIGQGDQNTEAFF. The chain is built from TRBV2 and TRBJ1-1; TRBD1 matches at 10 bases. The germline V gene has CDR1 SNHLY and CDR2 FYNNEI. The J segment lost 2 bases and the V segment lost 7 bases, leaving 7 bases of the junction unmatched. The CDR3 is 15 amino acids. The full variable domain, in which reference TRBV2 and TRBJ1-1 provide the parts outside the CDR3, is EPEVTQTPSHQVTQMGQEVILRCVPISNHLYFYWYRQILGQKVEFLVSFYNNEISEKSEIFDDQFSVERPDGSNFTLKIRSTKLEDSAMYFCASIGQGDQNTEAFFGQGTRLTVV.